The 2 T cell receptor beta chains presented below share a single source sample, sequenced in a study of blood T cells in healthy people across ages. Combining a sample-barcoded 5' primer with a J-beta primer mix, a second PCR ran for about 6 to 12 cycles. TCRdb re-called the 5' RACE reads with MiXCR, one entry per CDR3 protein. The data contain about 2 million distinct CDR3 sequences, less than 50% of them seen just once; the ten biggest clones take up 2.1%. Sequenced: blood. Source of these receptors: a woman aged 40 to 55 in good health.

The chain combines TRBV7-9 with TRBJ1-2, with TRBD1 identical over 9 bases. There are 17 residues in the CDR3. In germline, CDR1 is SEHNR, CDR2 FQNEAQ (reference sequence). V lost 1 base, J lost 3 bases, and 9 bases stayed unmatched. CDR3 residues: CASSLGPGQGLDYGYTF. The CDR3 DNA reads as TGTGCCAGCAGCTTAGGTCCTGGACAGGGGTTAGACTATGGCTACACCTTC.

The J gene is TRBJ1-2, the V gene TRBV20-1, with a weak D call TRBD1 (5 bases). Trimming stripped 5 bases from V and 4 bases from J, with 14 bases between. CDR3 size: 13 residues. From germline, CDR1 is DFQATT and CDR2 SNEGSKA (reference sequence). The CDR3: CSALRGAVYGYTF. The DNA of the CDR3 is TGCAGTGCTCTAAGGGGAGCCGTCTATGGCTACACCTTC.